Listed here are 13 T cell receptor beta chains from one sample, sequenced in a study of blood T cell repertoires in COVID-19. TCRdb keeps only in-frame clones here, not all; method: immunoSEQ multiplex PCR. The sample shows approximately 270,000 clones, about 90% of them seen only once. The specimen sequenced was PBMCs or T cells enriched from blood (not recorded which). The receptors shown here come from a woman aged 55-75 years who had recovered from COVID-19.

The chain's CDR3 is CAWNAYRGAFF. For the CDR3, the DNA is TGTGCCTGGAATGCCTACAGGGGGGCTTTCTTT. The rearrangement joins TRBV30 to TRBJ1-1; the match to TRBD1 covers 8 bases. CDR3 length: 11 residues. CDR1 is GTSNPN and CDR2 is SVGIG in the germline V gene (reference sequence). V lost 4 bases to trimming and J lost 11 bases; unmatched junction nucleotides: 6.

The chain has TRBV4-1 and TRBJ2-3; a weak D match, TRBD1 (6 bases). CDR1 and CDR2 (germline): MGHRA, YSYEKL. V lost 6 bases to trimming and J lost 2 bases, with 15 bases between them. This CDR3 spans 15 amino acids. CDR3 DNA: TGCGCCAGCAGACTCCTTGGACAGATCACAGATACGCAGTATTTT. This encodes CASRLLGQITDTQYF.

This rearrangement joins TRBV30 to TRBJ2-2; 7 positions match TRBD1. Germline trimming cut 0 bases from V and 4 bases from J; bases unmatched to any gene: 11. The germline V gene encodes CDR1 GTSNPN and CDR2 SVGIG (reference sequence). This CDR3 region has 17 residues. The CDR3 here is CAWSVNSWQGVTGELFF. The CDR3 region has the DNA TGTGCCTGGAGTGTGAATAGTTGGCAGGGGGTCACCGGGGAGCTGTTTTTT.

V is TRBV28 and J is TRBJ2-1, with TRBD2 as a possible D gene (6 bases). This CDR3 is 13 amino acids long. The germline V and J ends were trimmed by 7 bases and 14 bases, with 21 bases remaining between them. The germline V gene encodes CDR1 MDHEN and CDR2 SYDVKM. The CDR3 nucleotides are TGTGCCAGCACCCTAAGCGGGTCCGGAGGGAAGTTCTTC. Translating it yields CASTLSGSGGKFF.

A few counts support this clone. CDR3 nucleotide sequence: TGTGCCAGCAGCTTCACACAGGGATATGGCTACACCTTC. This gives the protein CASSFTQGYGYTF. The chain uses TRBV11-1 and TRBJ1-2; tentative D call: TRBD1 (6 bases). The CDR3 contains 13 residues. Deletions cut 3 bases from V and 5 bases from J, with 10 bases between. The germline V gene has CDR1 SGHAT and CDR2 FQDESV (reference sequence).

This chain connects TRBV29-1 to TRBJ2-1; maybe TRBD1 (5 bases). Germline CDR1 reads SQVTM; CDR2 reads ANQGSEA. The CDR3 runs 11 residues. Trimming pared 6 bases from V and 10 bases from J, leaving 13 bases between. The CDR3: CSVDDSGEQFF. The CDR3 DNA is TGCAGCGTCGATGACTCAGGGGAGCAGTTCTTC.

The V call is TRBV24-1, the J call TRBJ1-4; 10 positions agree with TRBD1. The trim removed 4 bases at V and 8 bases at J, leaving 6 bases unmatched. CDR1 and CDR2 (germline): KGHDR, SFDVKD. The CDR3 extends over 15 amino acids. CDR3 protein: CATSETGGAHEKLFF. CDR3 nucleotide sequence: TGTGCCACCAGTGAGACAGGGGGCGCGCACGAAAAACTGTTTTTT.

This clone was observed a few times. The rearrangement links TRBV28 to TRBJ1-3, with D possibly being TRBD1 (5 bases). Germline CDR1 and CDR2: MDHEN and SYDVKM. Trimming pared 4 bases from V and 10 bases from J, leaving 23 bases between. The CDR3 runs to 16 residues. The CDR3 region is CASSSLSYRTVETIYF. For the CDR3, the DNA is TGTGCCAGCAGTTCCCTCAGCTACAGGACGGTGGAAACCATATATTTT.

This clone was seen only once. This sequence joins TRBV28 and TRBJ1-2; maybe TRBD1 (6 bases). Between the trimmed V and J ends, which lost 2 bases and 0 bases, there was a span of 13 bases. Germline CDR1 reads MDHEN; CDR2 reads SYDVKM. The CDR3 extends over 16 amino acids. Here the CDR3 DNA reads TGTGCCAGCAGTTTAACCCGGACAGCTACTAACTATGGCTACACCTTC. Translating gives CASSLTRTATNYGYTF.

The chain combines TRBV19 with TRBJ2-7; TRBD2 agrees at 9 bases. Germline assignment: CDR1 LNHDA and CDR2 SQIVND (reference sequence). V trimming: 4 bases; J trimming: 2 bases; junction bases outside the gene matches: 12. There are 17 residues in the CDR3. Here the CDR3 reads CASSTSPLKRGAYEQYF. The DNA for the CDR3 is TGTGCCAGTAGTACATCCCCCTTGAAGCGGGGGGCCTACGAGCAGTACTTC.

Written as DNA, the CDR3 is TGCAGCGTTCCGGGACTAGCGGAGGATACGCAGTATTTT. It is translated as CSVPGLAEDTQYF. This chain connects TRBV29-1 to TRBJ2-3, with 11 nucleotides matching TRBD2. CDR3 length equals 13 residues. The germline V gene has CDR1 SQVTM and CDR2 ANQGSEA. Unmatched junction bases numbered 4, after V lost 5 bases and J lost 6 bases.

The chain couples TRBV10-1 to TRBJ2-3; D remains unclear. The length of the CDR3 is 13 residues. The V and J ends lost 7 bases and 0 bases respectively, with 8 bases between them. Germline assignment: CDR1 WNHNN and CDR2 SYGVQD (reference sequence). The CDR3 DNA follows: TGCGCCAGCACGTCCCTCAGCACAGATACGCAGTATTTT. Translated, it gives CASTSLSTDTQYF.

The rearrangement uses TRBV7-9 and TRBJ2-1; D gene ambiguous. V was cut by 1 base and J by 8 bases, with 9 bases left in between. The CDR3 has 13 amino acids. Germline CDR1 SEHNR, CDR2 FQNEAQ (reference sequence). CDR3 amino acids: CASSLGSSDEQFF. CDR3 DNA: TGTGCCAGCAGCTTAGGTTCGTCCGATGAGCAGTTCTTC.